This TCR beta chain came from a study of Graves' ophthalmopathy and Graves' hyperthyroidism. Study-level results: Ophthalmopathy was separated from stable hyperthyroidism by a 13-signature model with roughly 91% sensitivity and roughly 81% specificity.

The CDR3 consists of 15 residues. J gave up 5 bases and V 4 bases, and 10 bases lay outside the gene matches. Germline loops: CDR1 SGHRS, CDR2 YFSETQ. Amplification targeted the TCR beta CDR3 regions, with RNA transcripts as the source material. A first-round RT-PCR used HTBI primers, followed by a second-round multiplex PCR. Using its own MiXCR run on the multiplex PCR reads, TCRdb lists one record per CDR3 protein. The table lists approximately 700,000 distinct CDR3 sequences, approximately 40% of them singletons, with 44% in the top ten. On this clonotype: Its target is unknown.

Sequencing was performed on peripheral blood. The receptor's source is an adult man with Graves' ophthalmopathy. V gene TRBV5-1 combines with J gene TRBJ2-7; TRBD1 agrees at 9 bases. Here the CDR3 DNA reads TGCGCCAGCAGCCTCCGGGACAGGGAAATGGACGAGCAGTACTTC. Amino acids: CASSLRDREMDEQYF.